These 9 T cell receptor beta chains were all obtained from the same sample, sequenced in a study of cytomegalovirus exposure and HLA in healthy donors (dated by TCRdb to 2015 to 2018). To prepare the library, the immunoSEQ multiplex PCR assay was applied. For the multiplex PCR, a mixture combining 60 forward primers for TCR Vbeta segments and 13 reverse primers for TCR Jbeta segments was used. The immuneACCESS repertoire file appears here via TCRdb, limited to in-frame rearrangements. These files lack a portion of the clones; in checked studies, under half of the deficit traces to unresolved V genes, and the cause of the others is not known. Present in this sample are 140,000 to 150,000 clones, 88% of which were seen just once. The top ten clones comprise 0.45% to 0.55% of the sample. Sequencing used PBMCs. The receptor source for this set is a middle-aged woman in good health and CMV-seronegative.

The J gene is TRBJ2-1, the V gene TRBV7-9; D is unclear. Per the germline V gene, CDR1 is SEHNR and CDR2 is FQNEAQ (reference sequence). Trimming took off 7 bases at V and 4 bases at J, with 8 bases between the two ends. The length of the CDR3 is 12 residues. The CDR3 DNA reads TGTGCCAGCATCCCCCAATACAATGAGCAGTTCTTC. As protein: CASIPQYNEQFF.

The CDR3 is CASSKPGAGAGELFF. CDR3 bases: TGTGCCAGTAGTAAGCCGGGGGCGGGAGCCGGGGAGCTGTTTTTT. The chain employs TRBV19 and TRBJ2-2, with D perhaps matching TRBD2 (7 bases). From germline, CDR1 is LNHDA and CDR2 SQIVND (reference sequence). Trimming left V 4 bases short and J 6 bases short, with 15 bases between. The CDR3 loop spans 15 amino acids.

The chain links TRBV7-2 to TRBJ2-7; a weak D match, TRBD1 (6 bases). In germline, CDR1 is SGHTA, CDR2 FQGNSA. Trimming stripped 5 bases from V and 2 bases from J, with 10 bases between. The CDR3 is 13 residues long. The CDR3 is CASSRTVTYEQYF. In nucleotides, the CDR3 is TGTGCCAGCAGCCGGACAGTAACCTACGAGCAGTACTTC.

This clone was seen more than once but under ten times. The genes are TRBV20-1 and TRBJ1-4; D is uncertain. The CDR3 totals 10 residues. CDR1 is DFQATT and CDR2 is SNEGSKA in the germline V gene (reference sequence). Trimming cost V 3 bases and J 8 bases, with 4 bases left between them. The CDR3 DNA reads TGCAGTGCTAGGAGAGAAAAACTGTTTTTT. Amino acid sequence: CSARREKLFF.

The chain recombines TRBV5-1 with TRBJ2-7; perhaps TRBD2 as D (6 bases). This CDR3 spans 15 amino acids. Per the germline V gene, CDR1 is SGHRS and CDR2 is YFSETQ. V lost 4 bases to trimming and J lost 5 bases, with 19 bases between them. The CDR3 nucleotides read TGCGCCAGCAGCCCAAGGGCGCGGGAAGGGAACGAGCAGTACTTC. Its translation is CASSPRAREGNEQYF.

The chain employs TRBV5-4 and TRBJ2-3, with TRBD1 identical over 10 bases. The CDR3 sequence is 16 residues long. Germline CDR1 and CDR2: SGHNT and YYREEE (reference sequence). With 0 bases clipped from V and 4 bases from J, the junction kept 5 bases outside the gene matches. The DNA for the CDR3 is TGTGCCAGCAGCTTGGTCGGGACAGGGGTTGCAGATACGCAGTATTTT. Its translation is CASSLVGTGVADTQYF.

The chain is built from TRBV27 and TRBJ2-1, with 8 bases lining up with TRBD2. With V trimmed by 2 bases and J by 4 bases, 4 bases remained unmatched. This CDR3 region has 15 residues. CDR1 is MNHEY, CDR2 SMNVEV, per germline (reference sequence). In DNA form, the CDR3 reads TGTGCCAGCAGTTTAGATAGCGGGGAATACAATGAGCAGTTCTTC. Encoded protein: CASSLDSGEYNEQFF.

Turning to this clone: One end of the junction is discordant with germline, which a read error may explain. V and J are TRBV7-9 and TRBJ2-1; no definite D call. CDR1 is SEHNR and CDR2 is FQNEAQ in the germline V gene (reference sequence). This CDR3 has 13 amino acids. The CDR3 bases are TGTTCCAGCAGCTTATCGTCCTACAATGAGCAGTTCTTC. It encodes CSSSLSSYNEQFF. Full variable domain (outside the CDR3, taken from reference TRBV7-9 and TRBJ2-1): DTGVSQNPRHKITKRGQNVTFRCDPISEHNRLYWYRQTLGQGPEFLTYFQNEAQLEKSRLLSDRFSAERPKGSFSTLEIQRTEQGDSAMYLCSSSLSSYNEQFFGPGTRLTVL.

The rearrangement links TRBV2 to TRBJ1-5; D unresolved. V lost 5 bases, J lost 9 bases, and 11 bases lay in between. In germline, CDR1 is SNHLY, CDR2 FYNNEI. This CDR3 has 12 amino acids. Here the CDR3 DNA reads TGTGCCAGCAGTAGAGAAATGCGGCCCCAGCATTTT. Translated: CASSREMRPQHF.